This passage covers 21 T cell receptor beta chains from one sample sequenced in a study of blood T cell repertoires in COVID-19. Repertoires were generated with immunoSEQ multiplex PCR, while TCRdb's copy carries only in-frame clones and drops some. This sample has around 65,000 clones, with about 82% found just once. Sequencing was performed on peripheral blood. The receptors here all came from a human donor in a cohort sampled during active COVID-19.

The chain links TRBV29-1 to TRBJ1-4; the D is unclear. CDR1 is SQVTM and CDR2 is ANQGSEA in the germline V gene. The V end was cut by 4 bases, the J end by 12 bases, with 12 bases between. The CDR3 runs 11 residues. The chain's CDR3 is CSVATLTELFF. CDR3 DNA: TGCAGCGTTGCTACCCTAACGGAACTGTTTTTT.

V usage is TRBV10-3 and J usage is TRBJ2-7; TRBD1 agrees at 9 bases. After removal of 9 bases from V and 3 bases from J, the junction contained 6 bases not matched to a gene. The CDR3 has 13 residues. Per the germline V gene, CDR1 is ENHRY and CDR2 is SYGVKD. CDR3 amino acids: CAMGQGRGYEQYF. The CDR3 region has the DNA TGTGCCATGGGACAGGGAAGGGGCTACGAGCAGTACTTC.

The gene calls are TRBV30 and TRBJ2-1, with 9 nucleotides matching TRBD2. The V gene's germline CDR1 is GTSNPN and CDR2 SVGIG (reference sequence). Trimming at V came to 8 bases and at J to 7 bases, leaving 9 bases not matched to a gene. This CDR3 is 13 amino acids long. CDR3 bases: TGTGCCGGATCGAGCGGGGGGCCGAATGAGCAGTTCTTC. Protein: CAGSSGGPNEQFF.

This clone was counted a few times. This rearrangement joins TRBV7-9 to TRBJ1-1; D is perhaps TRBD1 (5 bases). The V gene lost 5 bases and the J gene lost 1 base, with 8 bases spanning the gap. The CDR3 spans 13 residues. The germline V gene encodes CDR1 SEHNR and CDR2 FQNEAQ (reference sequence). The CDR3 nucleotides are TGTGCCAGCAGCCCCGGACAGAACACTGAAGCTTTCTTT. Translated, it gives CASSPGQNTEAFF. The variable domain in full, completed from reference TRBV7-9 and TRBJ1-1, reads DTGVSQNPRHKITKRGQNVTFRCDPISEHNRLYWYRQTLGQGPEFLTYFQNEAQLEKSRLLSDRFSAERPKGSFSTLEIQRTEQGDSAMYLCASSPGQNTEAFFGQGTRLTVV.

The chain has TRBV19 and TRBJ2-3; 9 positions match TRBD1. Trimming took 4 bases from V and 4 from J; bases not matched to a gene: 6. The CDR3 is made up of 15 amino acids. The germline V gene has CDR1 LNHDA and CDR2 SQIVND (reference sequence). The CDR3 DNA is TGTGCCAGTAGTAGGGGCGGACAGGGGTCAGATACGCAGTATTTT. Residues: CASSRGGQGSDTQYF.

CDR3 residues: CASSWSGGLEEKLFF. CDR3 DNA: TGCGCCAGCAGCTGGTCAGGGGGTTTGGAGGAAAAACTGTTTTTT. This chain links TRBV5-1 with TRBJ1-4; 7 bases fit TRBD1. Looked up from germline, CDR1 is SGHRS and CDR2 is YFSETQ. The CDR3 loop spans 15 amino acids. The V and J ends lost 3 bases and 8 bases, in that order; junction bases with no gene match: 10.

The chain couples TRBV4-3 to TRBJ1-1; tentatively, D is TRBD1 (5 bases). Trimming shortened V by 0 bases and J by 4 bases, and 15 bases separated the two germline ends. Germline V gene data show CDR1 as LGHNA and CDR2 as YSLEER. CDR3 length: 16 residues. CDR3 DNA sequence: TGCGCCAGCAGCCAAGATAGTGTCCAGGGTAGCACTGAAGCTTTCTTT. Its protein product is CASSQDSVQGSTEAFF.

The chain is built from TRBV3-1 (or the pseudogene TRBV3-2) and TRBJ2-5; weak D call: TRBD2 (5 bases). The germline CDR1 and CDR2 sequences are LGHDT and YNNKEL (reference sequence). CDR3 length: 14 amino acids. The V end lost 4 bases, the J end lost 7 bases, and 16 bases lay between the germline ends. The CDR3 protein is CASSPPTGKRTQYF. For the CDR3, the DNA is TGTGCCAGCAGCCCACCGACGGGAAAGAGGACCCAGTACTTC.

This chain connects TRBV5-1 to TRBJ1-4; tentatively, D is TRBD1 (6 bases). The CDR3 extends over 14 amino acids. Germline CDR1 reads SGHRS; CDR2 reads YFSETQ. Trimming removed 0 bases from V and 8 bases from J, with 11 bases in between. CDR3 region: CASSLGDRIEKLFF. The CDR3 coding sequence is TGCGCCAGCAGCTTGGGTGACAGGATAGAAAAACTGTTTTTT.

The CDR3 here is CASVQGARLNEQFF. The DNA of the CDR3 is TGTGCCAGCGTCCAGGGGGCGCGGTTGAATGAGCAGTTCTTC. The rearrangement joins TRBV28 to TRBJ2-1; the match to TRBD1 covers 8 bases. The V and J ends lost 8 bases and 7 bases, in that order; junction bases with no gene match: 10. Germline loops: CDR1 MDHEN, CDR2 SYDVKM. The CDR3 spans 14 residues.

V usage is TRBV2 and J usage is TRBJ2-3; 7 bases align to TRBD1. The germline gives CDR1 SNHLY, CDR2 FYNNEI. With V trimmed by 5 bases and J by 2 bases, 4 bases remained unmatched. This CDR3 has 14 amino acids. The CDR3 sequence: CASSLQGYTDTQYF. In DNA form, the CDR3 reads TGTGCCAGCAGTTTACAGGGGTACACAGATACGCAGTATTTT.

The gene calls are TRBV5-1 and TRBJ1-1; no reliable D call. This CDR3 has 15 residues. V lost 4 bases to trimming and J lost 1 base, with 14 bases between them. Germline values: CDR1 SGHRS, CDR2 YFSETQ. The CDR3 spells CASSPYTDKNTEAFF. In DNA, the CDR3 is TGCGCCAGCAGCCCCTATACAGATAAGAACACTGAAGCTTTCTTT.

This chain connects TRBV7-2 to TRBJ2-7, with 7 nucleotides matching TRBD1. After removal of 6 bases from V and 1 base from J, the junction contained 6 bases not matched to a gene. The CDR3 is made up of 14 amino acids. The germline gives CDR1 SGHTA, CDR2 FQGNSA. In DNA, the CDR3 is TGTGCCAGCAGAAGGGGGACAGATTCCTACGAGCAGTACTTC. Translation gives CASRRGTDSYEQYF.

This clone was observed a handful of times. J is TRBJ1-1 and V is TRBV6-5; 10 bases agree with TRBD1. Germline V gene sequence: CDR1 MNHEY, CDR2 SVGAGI. With V trimmed by 10 bases and J by 2 bases, 4 bases remained unmatched. The CDR3 totals 13 residues. CDR3 coding DNA: TGTGCCACCCGGGACAGGGGAAACACTGAAGCTTTCTTT. Translating it yields CATRDRGNTEAFF.

The sample holds a few counts of this clone. V and J are TRBV19 and TRBJ2-7; perhaps TRBD1 as D (5 bases). Germline assignment: CDR1 LNHDA and CDR2 SQIVND (reference sequence). The CDR3 contains 12 residues. The V end lost 3 bases, the J end lost 7 bases, and 10 bases lay between the germline ends. The CDR3 loop is CASSMSRVEQYF. CDR3 coding DNA: TGTGCCAGTAGTATGAGCAGGGTTGAGCAGTACTTC. Together with reference TRBV19 and TRBJ2-7, the CDR3 gives the full variable domain: DGGITQSPKYLFRKEGQNVTLSCEQNLNHDAMYWYRQDPGQGLRLIYYSQIVNDFQKGDIAEGYSVSREKKESFPLTVTSAQKNPTAFYLCASSMSRVEQYFGPGTRLTVT.

The chain uses TRBV6-5 and TRBJ2-1, with D uncertain. The CDR3 contains 15 residues. CDR1 MNHEY and CDR2 SVGAGI come from the germline V gene. V dropped 0 bases and J dropped 7 bases, with 13 bases sitting between them. The CDR3 sequence: CASSYSLQVMNEQFF. CDR3 nucleotide sequence: TGTGCCAGCAGTTACTCCCTCCAGGTAATGAATGAGCAGTTCTTC.

The chain joins TRBV6-5 to TRBJ1-1; D perhaps matches TRBD1 (6 bases). Germline-derived CDR1 and CDR2 are MNHEY and SVGAGI. This CDR3 region has 14 residues. V was shortened by 6 bases and J by 2 bases, with 13 bases between the two germline ends. Written as DNA, the CDR3 is TGTGCCAGCAGCCTATCGACAGGTAACACTGAAGCTTTCTTT. Residues: CASSLSTGNTEAFF.

The rearrangement links TRBV6-6 to TRBJ1-6, with 10 bases matching TRBD1. The CDR3 runs to 16 residues. Germline V gene sequence: CDR1 MNHNY, CDR2 SVGAGI (reference sequence). Trimming removed 5 bases from V and 11 bases from J; junction bases left unmatched: 12. CDR3 bases: TGTGCCAGCAGTCCCCAAGGGGGGACAGGGGTAACACCCCTCCACTTT. As protein: CASSPQGGTGVTPLHF.

The CDR3 DNA is TGTGCCAGCAGCTTAACAGGGGCAGGTTCGAACACTGAAGCTTTCTTT. Its protein product is CASSLTGAGSNTEAFF. The chain joins TRBV7-9 to TRBJ1-1; 7 nucleotides match TRBD1. The CDR3 length is 16 residues. The V gene end was trimmed by 2 bases and the J gene end by 1 base; junction bases not matched to a gene: 7. From germline, CDR1 is SEHNR and CDR2 FQNEAQ (reference sequence).

CDR3 sequence: CASSAPSSPSTDTQYF. The CDR3 DNA sequence: TGTGCCAGCAGTGCCCCTTCGAGCCCGAGCACAGATACGCAGTATTTT. V is TRBV6-2 or TRBV6-3 and J is TRBJ2-3; D remains unclear. V was shortened by 5 bases and J by 0 bases, with 15 bases between the two germline ends. CDR3 length equals 16 residues. Per germline, CDR1 MNHEY and CDR2 SVGEGT.

This clone was detected only once. V usage is TRBV4-2 and J usage is TRBJ2-7; D is undetermined. CDR1 is LGHNA, CDR2 YNFKEQ, per germline. The CDR3 consists of 13 residues. V was cut by 1 base and J by 3 bases, with 7 bases left in between. CDR3 sequence: CASSQGENYEQYF. The CDR3 DNA reads TGTGCCAGCAGCCAAGGCGAGAACTACGAGCAGTACTTC.